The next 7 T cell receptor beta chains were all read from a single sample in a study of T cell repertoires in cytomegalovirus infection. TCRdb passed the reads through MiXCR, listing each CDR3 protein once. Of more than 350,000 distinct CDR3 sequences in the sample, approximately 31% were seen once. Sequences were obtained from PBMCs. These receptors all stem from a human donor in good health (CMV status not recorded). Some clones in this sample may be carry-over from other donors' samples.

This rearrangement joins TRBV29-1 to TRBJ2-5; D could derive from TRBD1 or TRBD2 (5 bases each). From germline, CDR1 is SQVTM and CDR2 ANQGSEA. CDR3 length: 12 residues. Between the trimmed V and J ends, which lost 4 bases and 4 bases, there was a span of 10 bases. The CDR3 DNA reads TGCAGCGTTGGTGGGGGATCAGAGACCCAGTACTTC. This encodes CSVGGGSETQYF.

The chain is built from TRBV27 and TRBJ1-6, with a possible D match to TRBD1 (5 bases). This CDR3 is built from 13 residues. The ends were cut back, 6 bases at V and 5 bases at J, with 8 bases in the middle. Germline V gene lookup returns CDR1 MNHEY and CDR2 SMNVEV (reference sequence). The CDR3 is CASRQGHNSPLHF. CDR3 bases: TGTGCCAGCAGGCAGGGCCATAATTCACCCCTCCACTTT.

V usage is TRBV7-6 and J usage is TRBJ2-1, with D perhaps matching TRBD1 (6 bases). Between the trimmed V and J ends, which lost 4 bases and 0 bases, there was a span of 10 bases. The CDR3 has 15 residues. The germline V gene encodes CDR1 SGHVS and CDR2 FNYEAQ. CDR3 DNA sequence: TGTGCCAGCAGCTACAGGGTCAGCTCCTACAATGAGCAGTTCTTC. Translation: CASSYRVSSYNEQFF.

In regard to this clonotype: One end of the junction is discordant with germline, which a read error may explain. For the CDR3, the DNA is TGTGCCAGCAGCCCCACCCATGACAGTCTCGGGGCCTTC. This translates into CASSPTHDSLGAF. The rearrangement links TRBV5-6 to TRBJ2-1; D is tentatively TRBD1 or TRBD2 (5 bases each). The CDR3 spans 13 residues. Looked up from germline, CDR1 is SGHDT and CDR2 is YYEEEE.

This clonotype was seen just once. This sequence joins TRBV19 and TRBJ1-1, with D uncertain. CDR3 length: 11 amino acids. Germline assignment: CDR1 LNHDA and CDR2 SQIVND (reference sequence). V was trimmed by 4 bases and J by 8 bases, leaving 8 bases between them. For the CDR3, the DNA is TGTGCCAGTAGTACGACGATCGAAGCTTTCTTT. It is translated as CASSTTIEAFF.

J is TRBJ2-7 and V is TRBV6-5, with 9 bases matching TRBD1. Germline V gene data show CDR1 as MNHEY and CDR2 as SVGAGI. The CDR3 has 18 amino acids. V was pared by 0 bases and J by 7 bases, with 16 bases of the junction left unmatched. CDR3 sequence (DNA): TGTGCCAGCAGTTACTCGAAGGGCGCGGGACAGGGAGTGGGGGAGCAGTACTTC. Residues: CASSYSKGAGQGVGEQYF.

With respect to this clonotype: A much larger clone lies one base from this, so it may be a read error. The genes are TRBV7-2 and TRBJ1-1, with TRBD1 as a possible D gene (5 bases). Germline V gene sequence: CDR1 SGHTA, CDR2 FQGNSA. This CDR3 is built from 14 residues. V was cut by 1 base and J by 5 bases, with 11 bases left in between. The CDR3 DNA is TGTGCCAGCAGCTTAGACAGGTTTGTGACTGAAGCTTTCTTT. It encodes CASSLDRFVTEAFF.